This TCR beta chain was profiled in a study of cytomegalovirus exposure and HLA in healthy donors (dated by TCRdb to 2017 to 2019). Background for the entire study: An earlier analysis of some 600 of the donors reported 276 Gb of sequence data and 95 million to 130 million unique TCR beta sequences obtained from about 200 million T cells. An early release covering 500 to 750 HLA-typed donors comprised about 290 gigabases of sequencing data and tens of millions of unique TCR sequences. Among the roughly 430 genotyped donors, approximately 77% belonged to the genetic ancestry cluster associated with self-reported Caucasian donors. The study was designed to test whether signatures of past pathogen exposure could be identified by cataloging public T cell receptors. Using immunosequencing, the study profiled T cell repertoires from fewer than 700 subjects and related those repertoires to cytomegalovirus serostatus. Along with the roughly 670-subject first cohort, a separate validation cohort of roughly 110 different subjects was used. High-throughput TCR immunosequencing, statistical association of individual TCRs with disease status, and machine learning were combined to predict cytomegalovirus infection status. A later analysis re-analyzed previously published TCR beta repertoires from roughly 690 donors and added high-resolution HLA genotyping to study TCR occurrence patterns. In the later analysis, no new phenotypic data were used to find candidate immune exposures; instead, reliance was placed on TCR beta sequences and their occurrence across donors. An earlier analysis of 587 of the donors applied high-throughput TCR beta sequencing to assess whether each TCR beta V gene segment acted as functional or pseudogenic. Donor age, sex, ethnicity and CMV serostatus were compiled together with the repertoire data. Genome-wide SNP genotypes for about 65% of the 666 donors were used in a later genetic analysis, which treated that subset as a discovery cohort. All discovery cohort repertoires had been generated on a single sequencing platform. HLA typing covered class I and class II loci at four-digit resolution. The number of typed donors differed by locus: about 620-640 for A, B, C, DRB1 and DQB1; about 520 for DQA1; over 600 for DPA1; and roughly 490 for DPB1. Roughly five DR-DQ haplotypes were handled as single units for association and clustering because linkage in the cohort was strong. On average, roughly 250,000 unique TCR beta nucleotide sequences were sequenced per donor among 398 genotyped donors of the cohort, with roughly 18% of those sequences being non-productive.

Results and caveats for the whole study, not just this receptor: A further reported finding was that TCR beta sequences accurately predicted the HLA-A and HLA-B alleles for most subjects in the first cohort. A cluster of highly shared sequence variants was judged likely to represent a technical artifact of the sequencing pipeline. The presence/absence analyses assumed that sequencing depth was roughly uniform across donors, and that assumption may not be true. Strong co-occurrence of HLA alleles, especially DR and DQ, made assigning TCR associations to individual alleles difficult. The classifier was reported to diagnose cytomegalovirus status with high specificity and sensitivity in both the original and validation cohorts. In vitro tests confirmed that three of the cytomegalovirus-associated TCR beta chains recognize cytomegalovirus antigens. In the study, approximately 160 TCR beta chains were listed as associated with cytomegalovirus. Broadly in line with IMGT annotations, most TCR beta V segments showed up in productive rearrangements about 87% or about 30% of the time in an earlier analysis of approximately 600 of the donors. Linkage disequilibrium might explain the correlated functional status among segregating V segments, but an unknown experimental factor could not be ruled out. In a later analysis, HLA-associated TCR beta chains were found to be more clonally expanded and to have lower generation probabilities than equally common non-associated chains. According to a later genetic analysis, donors in an Asian-associated ancestry cluster had fewer N-insertions in productive TCRs than the approximately 710-donor mean. Immune exposure information for the cohort was limited to CMV serostatus. According to a later analysis, TCR association rates differed among HLA loci, with DRB1 alleles showing the most associated TCRs and HLA-C alleles showing the fewest. Because counts were too low, fewer than 20 rarely observed V segments, including chromosome 9 orphons, were excluded from the earlier analysis of fewer than 650 of the donors. Only TCR beta chains were sequenced in this cohort, and the absence of alpha or paired-chain data limited detectable features. The authors suggested that the approach could potentially be generalized to other disease states and immunological phenotypes. At a false discovery rate of 0.05, a later analysis linked about 16,000 TCR beta sequences to specific HLA alleles. HLA typing was unavailable for some donors at each locus, so association tests used only the typed subset. Some IMGT-functional V segments, including TRBV6-2 and TRBV6-3, could not be distinguished by the 87-base-pair reads and were therefore excluded. An association between a missense DCLRE1C variant and V-gene and J-gene trimming of TCR beta chains was found in a later genetic analysis and replicated in an independent cohort. Most CMV-associated TCR beta chains appeared to be HLA-restricted in a later analysis, and the HLA associations seemed to be driven largely by CMV exposure. While some public TCRs were present in many individuals, most TCR sequences turned up only very rarely across donors. According to a later analysis, parvovirus B19, influenza, CMV and Epstein-Barr virus appeared linked to several top co-occurrence clusters.

In the germline V gene, CDR1 corresponds to SGHTA and CDR2 to FQGNSA. The CDR3 numbers 15 residues from cysteine through phenylalanine. Only the CDR3 DNA stays, 45 bases, in frame from base 1. V is pruned by 5 bases and J by 4 bases, leaving 8 bases of the junction without a gene match. This clone was seen only once. Its antigen target is currently unknown. No base qualities exist here, and no much larger clone lies one base off it. The library was produced with the immunoSEQ multiplex PCR assay. The multiplex PCR relied on a mix of 60 forward primers for TCR Vbeta segments and 13 reverse primers for TCR Jbeta segments. Amplification of the CDR3 region of rearranged TCR beta genes was performed with a multiplex PCR assay on genomic DNA. The Illumina HiSeq System was used to sequence the amplified TCR beta libraries as 87-base-pair reads. The source study handled its data this way. In a later analysis, approximately 74 million unique TCR beta chains were counted across the roughly 670 repertoires, and roughly 11 million of these chains were shared by at least two donors. Raw reads were error-corrected and collapsed into unique sequences by a nearest-neighbor algorithm in which closely related sequences were merged to remove PCR and sequencing errors. CDR3 sequences were aligned to IMGT reference sequences to assign V, D and J gene segments. For a sequence to be retained, at least a six-nucleotide match to both a V gene segment and a J gene segment was required. Rearrangements were called productive when the CDR3 lacked stop codons and stayed in frame with V and J; all others were non-productive. CDR3 was defined according to IMGT convention as the region running from the second conserved V-encoded cysteine to the conserved J-encoded phenylalanine. The earlier analysis of about 610 of the donors excluded sequences that lacked an unambiguous match to a single V gene segment. In an earlier analysis of about 590 of the donors, a V segment was called functional when productive rearrangements were above 56.7%, and segregating when the standard deviation between donors exceeded 5%. A statistical classification framework was built to diagnose cytomegalovirus status from the catalog of TCR beta chain sequences. V and J gene assignment, in a later analysis, came from comparing TCR nucleotide sequences with IMGT/GENE-DB human TR gene sequences. In a later analysis, CDR3 sequences and most-parsimonious VDJ recombination scenarios were assigned using the TCRdist pipeline. In a later analysis, each TCR beta chain was defined by its CDR3 amino acid sequence together with its V-gene family, and reads lacking a unique V-gene family were excluded. As a way to deal with suspected cross-contamination and a sequencing artifact, a later analysis dropped over 550 nucleotide sequences that were highly shared and had low generation probability. In a later analysis, a clonal expansion index was calculated for each public chain from normalized within-repertoire ranks of inferred template counts. In a later analysis, generation probabilities were computed using a VDJ recombination model fitted to out-of-frame rearrangements, and the results were checked against IGoR. In a later analysis, TCR-TCR, TCR-HLA and TCR-CMV co-occurrence was scored with hypergeometric tests, and a repertoire-size bias correction was applied to TCR pairs. False discovery rates were estimated in a later analysis by permuting HLA or CMV assignments 20 times. In a later analysis, co-occurring TCRs were grouped using DBSCAN, with TCRdist sequence similarity added in when clustering inside HLA-allele-positive subsets. For co-occurrence clustering, repertoires with fewer than 30,000 or more than 120,000 public chains were excluded, along with roughly 5 repertoires with anomalous nucleotide sharing. Entries here come from immuneACCESS through TCRdb and include only in-frame sequences with V and J called. Some clones fail to appear in such tables; in the studies checked, an unresolved V gene covers under half of the shortfall, and the cause of the remainder is unknown. D and trimming were read from the DNA, whereas the V and J calls and clone size are those reported in that table. The sample table contains over 150,000 clones; only one count was recorded for 70% to 80% of them. The top ten clonotypes cover less than 8.5% of the sample.

The cohort comprised around 700 healthy bone marrow donors. All cohort members were sampled while nominally healthy, although unrecorded immune exposures were likely present. The donor was CMV seropositive and was included in the group of around 300 seropositive cohort members. A peripheral blood sample was collected from each donor, and TCR beta sequencing was performed on peripheral blood mononuclear cells. Genomic DNA was extracted from the blood cell samples with the Qiagen DNeasy Blood Extraction Kit. Here the chain combines TRBV7-2 and TRBJ1-1; 9 bases in the junction line up with TRBD1. The receptor comes from a man aged 25-40 years in good health and CMV-seropositive. The sample consisted of PBMCs. The CDR3 region reads CASSPQDRGGTEAFF. The nucleotides are TGTGCCAGCAGCCCCCAGGACAGGGGAGGCACTGAAGCTTTCTTT.